This T cell receptor beta chain originates from a study of T cell repertoires in cytomegalovirus infection (dated by TCRdb to the late 2010s). With respect to the entire study: Peptide stimulations targeted recently identified HLA-C-restricted CMV epitopes, whose presentation resists viral immunomodulation, together with well-studied HLA-B-restricted epitopes. The HLA type of each donor mattered for the analysis, because public TCR beta signatures pointed to carriage of CMV infection along with the matching HLA type. What the work shows at the level of the full study, not this receptor alone: Carriers of CMV infection plus the relevant HLA type were discriminated by the cumulative frequency of public TCR beta family members in the study cohort and in an independent roughly 400-donor cohort. The ex vivo response was dominated by HLA-C-restricted CMV-specific TCR beta clonotypes, which also provided the single most frequent clonotype in two of eight donors.

The label giving this sample's treatment or condition can be read as: in vitro stimulation with specific CMV peptide epitopes to enrich CMV-specific T cells. Sequencing was carried out with an Illumina HiSeq 1500. The public reads were reprocessed in TCRdb via fastp at Q25 and MiXCR, keeping in-frame beta chains. When rows share a CDR3 protein, they turn into one entry using the most common DNA and genes. A total of around 89,000 distinct CDR3 sequences appear in this sample, around 32% of them only once. The biggest ten clones account for less than 75% of the sample. V sheds 3 bases and J sheds 4 bases, leaving 9 bases between their ends. The germline V gene provides CDR1 SNHLY and CDR2 FYNNEI. The CDR3, cysteine through phenylalanine, is 13 amino acids long. CDR3 DNA is the only sequence kept; it has 39 bases, read in frame from the first base. This clonotype was found many times. The target of this receptor is not known. One base away there is no much larger clone; base qualities are not given.

The clonotype originates from a human donor in good health (CMV status not recorded). Some clones in this sample may be carry-over from other donors' samples. The chain is made from TRBV2 and TRBJ1-2, with the D segment identity uncertain. The sequenced sample was CD8+ T cells from cultured PBMCs, obtained from culture after CMV antigen stimulation. The CDR3 has the sequence CASSDRLFYGYTF. The DNA sequence is given as TGTGCCAGCAGTGACAGGCTTTTCTATGGCTACACCTTC. Here the CDR3 is joined to the reference TRBV2 and TRBJ1-2 genes, and the full variable domain is: EPEVTQTPSHQVTQMGQEVILRCVPISNHLYFYWYRQILGQKVEFLVSFYNNEISEKSEIFDDQFSVERPDGSNFTLKIRSTKLEDSAMYFCASSDRLFYGYTFGSGTRLTVV.